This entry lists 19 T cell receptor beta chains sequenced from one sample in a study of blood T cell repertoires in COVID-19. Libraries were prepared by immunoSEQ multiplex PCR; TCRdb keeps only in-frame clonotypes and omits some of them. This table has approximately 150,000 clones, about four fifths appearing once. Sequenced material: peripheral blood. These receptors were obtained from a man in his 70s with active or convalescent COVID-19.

The CDR3 sequence is CASSQDRGVRGYTF. CDR3 nucleotide sequence: TGCGCCAGCAGCCAAGACAGGGGGGTCCGTGGCTACACCTTC. V and J are TRBV4-3 and TRBJ1-2; 7 positions match TRBD1. CDR1 and CDR2 from the germline V gene are LGHNA and YSLEER. There are 14 residues in the CDR3. Losses at the gene ends were 0 bases for V and 7 bases for J; bases not matched to a gene: 5.

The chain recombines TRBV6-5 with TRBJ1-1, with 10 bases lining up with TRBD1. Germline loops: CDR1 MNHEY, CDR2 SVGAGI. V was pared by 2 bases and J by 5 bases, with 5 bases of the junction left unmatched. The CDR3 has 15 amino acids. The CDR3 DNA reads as TGTGCCAGCAGTTACACCCGGGACAGGGGTACTGAAGCTTTCTTT. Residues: CASSYTRDRGTEAFF.

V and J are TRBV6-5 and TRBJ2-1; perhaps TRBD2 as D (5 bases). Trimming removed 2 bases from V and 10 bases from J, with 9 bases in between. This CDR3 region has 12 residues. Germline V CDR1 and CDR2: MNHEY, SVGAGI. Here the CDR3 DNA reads TGTGCCAGCAGTTACGCCGGGGAAGAGCAGTTCTTC. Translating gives CASSYAGEEQFF.

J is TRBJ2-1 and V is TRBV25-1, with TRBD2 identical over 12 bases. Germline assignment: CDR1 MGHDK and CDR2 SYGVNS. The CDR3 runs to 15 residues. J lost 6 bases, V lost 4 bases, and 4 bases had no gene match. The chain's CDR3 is CASSVRLAGVNEQFF. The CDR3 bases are TGTGCCAGCAGTGTTCGACTAGCGGGAGTCAATGAGCAGTTCTTC.

The CDR3 DNA sequence: TGTGCCATCAGTGAAGGGAGCCACGAGCAGTACTTC. It yields the protein CAISEGSHEQYF. V and J are TRBV10-3 and TRBJ2-7; D might be TRBD2 (5 bases). Between the trimmed V and J ends, which lost 3 bases and 5 bases, there was a span of 8 bases. Germline V gene data show CDR1 as ENHRY and CDR2 as SYGVKD. The CDR3 sequence is 12 residues long.

The CDR3 DNA reads TGTGCCAGCAGCCAAGAATGGGGCTGGGCGGGAGGGCCCTCCTACGAGCAGTACTTC. Protein: CASSQEWGWAGGPSYEQYF. The rearrangement links TRBV14 to TRBJ2-7, with 9 bases fitting TRBD2. The CDR3 runs to 19 residues. Unmatched junction bases numbered 12, after V lost 0 bases and J lost 0 bases. CDR1 and CDR2 (germline): SGHDN, FVKESK.

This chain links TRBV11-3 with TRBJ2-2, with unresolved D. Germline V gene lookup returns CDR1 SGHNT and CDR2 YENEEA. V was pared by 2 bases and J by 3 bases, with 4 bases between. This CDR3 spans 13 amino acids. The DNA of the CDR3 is TGTGCCAGCAGCTTACAGGACACCGGGGAGCTGTTTTTT. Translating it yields CASSLQDTGELFF.

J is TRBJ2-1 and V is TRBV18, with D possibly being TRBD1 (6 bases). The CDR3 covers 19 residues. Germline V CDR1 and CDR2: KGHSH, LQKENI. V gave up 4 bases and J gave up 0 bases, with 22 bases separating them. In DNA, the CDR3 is TGTGCCAGCTCACGCTACCGGGACAATGACCCCAGCTCCTACAATGAGCAGTTCTTC. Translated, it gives CASSRYRDNDPSSYNEQFF.

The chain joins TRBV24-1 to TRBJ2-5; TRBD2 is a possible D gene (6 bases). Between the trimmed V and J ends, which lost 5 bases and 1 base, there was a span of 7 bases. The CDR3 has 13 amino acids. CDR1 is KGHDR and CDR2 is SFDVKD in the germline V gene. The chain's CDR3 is CATSAAGQETQYF. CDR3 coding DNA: TGTGCCACCAGTGCAGCGGGCCAAGAGACCCAGTACTTC.

CDR3 nucleotides: TGTGCCAGCAGTGACCGACTAGCGGGAGTGGCCGGGGAGCTGTTTTTT. Protein product: CASSDRLAGVAGELFF. The gene calls are TRBV2 and TRBJ2-2; 12 bases agree with TRBD2. This CDR3 contains 16 residues. Germline assignment: CDR1 SNHLY and CDR2 FYNNEI. Trimming removed 3 bases from V and 6 bases from J; junction bases left unmatched: 5.

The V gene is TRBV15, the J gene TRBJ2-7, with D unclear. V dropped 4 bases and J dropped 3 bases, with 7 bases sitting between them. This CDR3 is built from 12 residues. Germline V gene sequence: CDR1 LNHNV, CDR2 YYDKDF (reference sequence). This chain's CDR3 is CATSTAYYEQYF. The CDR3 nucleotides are TGTGCCACCAGCACAGCGTACTACGAGCAGTACTTC.

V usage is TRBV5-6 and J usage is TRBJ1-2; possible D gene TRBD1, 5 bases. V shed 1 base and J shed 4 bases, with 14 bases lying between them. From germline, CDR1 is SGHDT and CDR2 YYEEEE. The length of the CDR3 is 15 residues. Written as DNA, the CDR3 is TGTGCCAGCAGCTTGCGTGCCGGGGGAACCTATGGCTACACCTTC. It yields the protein CASSLRAGGTYGYTF.

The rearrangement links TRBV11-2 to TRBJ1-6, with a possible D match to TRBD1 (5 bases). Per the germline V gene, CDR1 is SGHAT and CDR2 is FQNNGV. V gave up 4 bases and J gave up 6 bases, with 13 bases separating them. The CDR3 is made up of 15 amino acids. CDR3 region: CASSSPWGVNSPLHF. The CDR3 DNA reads TGTGCCAGCAGCTCGCCCTGGGGGGTTAATTCACCCCTCCACTTT.

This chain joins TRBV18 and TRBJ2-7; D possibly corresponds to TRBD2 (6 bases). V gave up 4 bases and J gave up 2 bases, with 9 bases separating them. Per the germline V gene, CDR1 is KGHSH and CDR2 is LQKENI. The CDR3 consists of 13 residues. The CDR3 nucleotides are TGTGCCAGCTCACGGGACTCAGCCTACGAGCAGTACTTC. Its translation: CASSRDSAYEQYF.

CDR3 region: CASSLRGGLNTEAFF. For the CDR3, the DNA is TGTGCCAGCAGCTTAAGAGGGGGTCTGAACACTGAAGCTTTCTTT. V gene TRBV7-3 combines with J gene TRBJ1-1; D is possibly TRBD1 (6 bases). Germline V gene lookup returns CDR1 SGHTA and CDR2 FQGTGA. V gave up 1 base and J gave up 0 bases, with 9 bases separating them. The CDR3 has 15 residues.

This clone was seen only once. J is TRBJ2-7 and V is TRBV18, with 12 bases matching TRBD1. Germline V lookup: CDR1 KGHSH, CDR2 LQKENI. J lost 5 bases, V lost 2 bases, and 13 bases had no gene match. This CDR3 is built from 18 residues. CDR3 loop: CASSPTRGTGGIGNEQYF. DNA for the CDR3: TGTGCCAGCTCACCAACCCGCGGGACAGGGGGCATTGGGAACGAGCAGTACTTC.

The CDR3 DNA follows: TGTGCCAGCTCACCACCGACAGGTCTGGGCGAGCAGTACTTC. Residues: CASSPPTGLGEQYF. The chain is built from TRBV18 and TRBJ2-7, with D perhaps matching TRBD1 (6 bases). V was trimmed by 0 bases and J by 6 bases, leaving 12 bases between them. This CDR3 has 14 residues. Germline V gives CDR1 KGHSH, CDR2 LQKENI.

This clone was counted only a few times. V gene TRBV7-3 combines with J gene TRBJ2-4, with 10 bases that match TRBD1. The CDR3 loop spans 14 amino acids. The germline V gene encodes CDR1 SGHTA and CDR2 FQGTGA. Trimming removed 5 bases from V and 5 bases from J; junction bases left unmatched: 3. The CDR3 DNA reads TGTGCCAGCAGCCGCGGACAGGGGGAAAACATTCAGTACTTC. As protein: CASSRGQGENIQYF. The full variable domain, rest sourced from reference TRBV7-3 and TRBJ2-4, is GAGVSQTPSNKVTEKGKYVELRCDPISGHTALYWYRQSLGQGPEFLIYFQGTGAADDSGLPNDRFFAVRPEGSVSTLKIQRTERGDSAVYLCASSRGQGENIQYFGAGTRLSVL.

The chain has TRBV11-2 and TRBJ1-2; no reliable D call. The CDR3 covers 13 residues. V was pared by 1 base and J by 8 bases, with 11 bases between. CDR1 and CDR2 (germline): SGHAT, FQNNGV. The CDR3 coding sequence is TGTGCCAGCAGCTTAGGGAGGGCGAACGGCTACACCTTC. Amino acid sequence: CASSLGRANGYTF.